The clone carrying this TCR beta chain was detected once. These data come from a study of cytomegalovirus exposure and HLA in healthy donors. Trimming pared 3 bases from V and 1 base from J, leaving 10 bases between. The germline gives CDR1 GTSNPN, CDR2 SVGIG (reference sequence). The CDR3 has 14 amino acids. Use of 60 Vbeta and 13 Jbeta primers characterized the PCR. Measured with immunoSEQ multiplex PCR; TCRdb has only the in-frame clones, and not every one. This table holds 200,000 to 250,000 clones, about 80% found once. The gene calls are TRBV30 and TRBJ1-3; a possible D gene is TRBD1 (5 bases). Specimen: PBMCs. The clonotype comes from a woman aged 55 to 70 in good health and CMV-seropositive. DNA for the CDR3: TGTGCCTGGAGAGCAGGGTTGTCTGGAAACACCATATATTTT. Protein sequence: CAWRAGLSGNTIYF.